The subject of this entry is one TCR beta chain. The sample is drawn from a study of control samples from healthy donors and cancer patients. Between the trimmed V and J ends, which lost 5 bases and 2 bases, there was a span of 13 bases. CDR1 is MNHEY, CDR2 SVGEGT, per germline. This CDR3 is 14 amino acids long. The repertoire was sequenced with immunoSEQ multiplex PCR; TCRdb's copy has only in-frame clones and lacks some. The data contain around 76,000 clones, around 86% of them singletons. The V and J genes are TRBV6-2 or TRBV6-3 and TRBJ2-7; D is possibly TRBD1 (5 bases). Sequencing was carried out using PBMCs. The TCR comes from a woman between 50 and 59 years old with colorectal cancer. This chain's CDR3 is CASSRRAGTYEQYV. The CDR3 bases are TGTGCCAGCAGTCGCCGGGCAGGGACCTACGAGCAGTACGTC.